This is a list of T cell receptor beta chains from one sample in a study of T cells in Graves' hyperthyroidism and ophthalmopathy. From the multiplex PCR reads, TCRdb called clonotypes with MiXCR, one entry per CDR3 protein. The sample records hundreds of thousands of distinct CDR3 sequences, roughly 15% being singletons. The sample consisted of blood. The receptors originated from a woman aged 40 to 50 with Graves' ophthalmopathy. The CDR3 runs from the conserved cysteine through the conserved F or W. The order of the fields is D gene, J gene, V gene, clone size, CDR3 DNA, CDR3 protein. A D gene is named only where the DNA matches it firmly. Size values are once, few and many counts, or a class for expanded clones, and some rows have none.

d_call: NA; j_call: TRBJ2-6; v_call: TRBV29-1; clone_size: NA; cdr3_nt: TGCAGCGTTGATGGTGACTCTGGGGCCAACGTCCTGACTTTC; cdr3_aa: CSVDGDSGANVLTF
d_call: NA; j_call: TRBJ2-7; v_call: TRBV7-2; clone_size: many; cdr3_nt: TGTGCCAGCAGCTTAGCACTGTCCTACGAGCAGTACTTC; cdr3_aa: CASSLALSYEQYF
d_call: NA; j_call: TRBJ2-2; v_call: TRBV12-3/TRBV12-4; clone_size: many; cdr3_nt: TGTGCCAGCGAAATAAACGGGGAGCTGTTTTTT; cdr3_aa: CASEINGELFF
d_call: NA; j_call: TRBJ2-7; v_call: TRBV6-2/TRBV6-3; clone_size: many; cdr3_nt: TGTGCCAGCAGTTACGGCTCCAGGTCCTACGAGCAGTACTTC; cdr3_aa: CASSYGSRSYEQYF
d_call: TRBD2; j_call: TRBJ2-7; v_call: TRBV4-2; clone_size: NA; cdr3_nt: TGTGCCAGCAGCCAGGATAGCGGGAGAATGGCCTACGAGCAGTACTTC; cdr3_aa: CASSQDSGRMAYEQYF
d_call: TRBD2; j_call: TRBJ2-7; v_call: TRBV7-8; clone_size: few; cdr3_nt: TGTGCCAGCAGCCAAACTAGCGGGACTCACGCCTACGAGCAGTACTTC; cdr3_aa: CASSQTSGTHAYEQYF
d_call: TRBD1; j_call: TRBJ2-4; v_call: TRBV2; clone_size: many; cdr3_nt: TGTGCCAGCAGTGGAGGACAGGGGGTAGTCATTCAGTACTTC; cdr3_aa: CASSGGQGVVIQYF
d_call: NA; j_call: TRBJ1-1; v_call: TRBV25-1; clone_size: many; cdr3_nt: TGTGCCAGCAGTTTGACAGGTGACGGTGAAGCTTTCTTT; cdr3_aa: CASSLTGDGEAFF
d_call: NA; j_call: TRBJ1-1; v_call: TRBV24-1; clone_size: many; cdr3_nt: TGTGCCACCAGTGATTCCGGGGACACTGAAGCTTTCTTT; cdr3_aa: CATSDSGDTEAFF
d_call: NA; j_call: TRBJ2-7; v_call: TRBV27; clone_size: many; cdr3_nt: TGTGCCAGCAGTCTAACCCCCGGGACTCTCTACGAGCAGTGCTTC; cdr3_aa: CASSLTPGTLYEQCF
d_call: TRBD2; j_call: TRBJ2-5; v_call: TRBV2; clone_size: many; cdr3_nt: TGTGCCAGCAGTGAAGCGCTGGTACTAGCGGGAGAGACCCAGTACTTC; cdr3_aa: CASSEALVLAGETQYF
d_call: NA; j_call: TRBJ2-5; v_call: TRBV12-3/TRBV12-4; clone_size: NA; cdr3_nt: TGTGCCAGCAGTTTAAGAGAGATGAGGGAGACCCAGTACTTC; cdr3_aa: CASSLREMRETQYF
d_call: NA; j_call: TRBJ2-5; v_call: TRBV7-3; clone_size: many; cdr3_nt: TGTGCCAGCAGCTTCCGAGAGGGAGAGACCCAGTACTTC; cdr3_aa: CASSFREGETQYF
d_call: NA; j_call: TRBJ2-7; v_call: TRBV6-5; clone_size: many; cdr3_nt: TGTGCCAGTCTACAGGGGGGGGTCTACGAGCAGTACTTC; cdr3_aa: CASLQGGVYEQYF
d_call: TRBD1; j_call: TRBJ1-2; v_call: TRBV7-2; clone_size: NA; cdr3_nt: TGTGCCAGCAGCTTAATGTTACAGGGGGCTGATGGCTACACCTTC; cdr3_aa: CASSLMLQGADGYTF
d_call: NA; j_call: TRBJ2-7; v_call: TRBV28; clone_size: many; cdr3_nt: TGTGCCAGCAGACCGACAGACTCCTACGAGCAGTACTTC; cdr3_aa: CASRPTDSYEQYF
d_call: TRBD1; j_call: TRBJ1-1; v_call: TRBV12-5; clone_size: few; cdr3_nt: TGTGCTAGTGGTTTGATTTGGACAGGGAGCGTGAACACTGAAGCTTTCTTT; cdr3_aa: CASGLIWTGSVNTEAFF
d_call: NA; j_call: TRBJ2-7; v_call: TRBV28; clone_size: many; cdr3_nt: TGTGCCAGCAGCTCGTGGCAGGGGCATGAGAACGAGCAGTACTTC; cdr3_aa: CASSSWQGHENEQYF
d_call: TRBD1; j_call: TRBJ1-5; v_call: TRBV18; clone_size: few; cdr3_nt: TGTGCCAGCTCACCCATGGCAGGGGGTAGGGAGCCCCAGCATTTT; cdr3_aa: CASSPMAGGREPQHF
d_call: NA; j_call: TRBJ2-2; v_call: TRBV20-1; clone_size: many; cdr3_nt: TGCAGTGCTCAGGGGTTCGCGAACACCGGGGAGCTGTTTTTT; cdr3_aa: CSAQGFANTGELFF
d_call: NA; j_call: TRBJ1-1; v_call: TRBV4-2; clone_size: many; cdr3_nt: TGTGCCAGCAGCCAGGAAGGTTACACTGAAGCTTTCTTT; cdr3_aa: CASSQEGYTEAFF
d_call: TRBD2; j_call: TRBJ2-2; v_call: TRBV5-1; clone_size: many; cdr3_nt: TGCGCCAGCAGCTTGGAGGGCGGGAGAGACACCGGGGAGCTGTTTTTT; cdr3_aa: CASSLEGGRDTGELFF
d_call: NA; j_call: TRBJ2-7; v_call: TRBV7-2; clone_size: many; cdr3_nt: TGTGCCAGCAGCTTAGGGGACCTCCTTGAGGAGCAGTACTTC; cdr3_aa: CASSLGDLLEEQYF
d_call: NA; j_call: TRBJ1-1; v_call: TRBV6-5; clone_size: many; cdr3_nt: TGTGCCAGCAGGGGACCCTTAAGAGGGAACACTGAAGCTTTCTTT; cdr3_aa: CASRGPLRGNTEAFF
d_call: NA; j_call: TRBJ2-5; v_call: TRBV4-1; clone_size: few; cdr3_nt: TGCGCCAGCAGCCAGGGGTCGACAGACCAAGAGACCCAGTACTTC; cdr3_aa: CASSQGSTDQETQYF
d_call: NA; j_call: TRBJ2-7; v_call: TRBV28; clone_size: many; cdr3_nt: TGTGCCAGCCGAATTTCATATGGGGGGCACGAGCAGTACTTC; cdr3_aa: CASRISYGGHEQYF
d_call: TRBD1; j_call: TRBJ1-2; v_call: TRBV12-3/TRBV12-4; clone_size: many; cdr3_nt: TGTGCCAGCAGTACCCGGACAGGGGGGTATGGCTACACCTTC; cdr3_aa: CASSTRTGGYGYTF
d_call: NA; j_call: TRBJ1-1; v_call: TRBV12-3/TRBV12-4; clone_size: NA; cdr3_nt: TGTGCCAGCAGTGGAAGGGGTTTTATGGGCAACACTGAAGCTTTCTTT; cdr3_aa: CASSGRGFMGNTEAFF
d_call: NA; j_call: TRBJ2-7; v_call: TRBV11-2; clone_size: many; cdr3_nt: TGTGCCAGCAGCCCAATCATCTACGAGCAGTACTTC; cdr3_aa: CASSPIIYEQYF
d_call: TRBD1; j_call: TRBJ1-1; v_call: TRBV27; clone_size: many; cdr3_nt: TGTGCCAGCAGTTTAAGGCAGGGGGCTTATAACACTGAAGCTTTCTTT; cdr3_aa: CASSLRQGAYNTEAFF
d_call: TRBD2; j_call: TRBJ2-4; v_call: TRBV28; clone_size: NA; cdr3_nt: TGTGCCAGCAGTTTCAGAGCGGGAGGGCCTGTGGACATTCAGTACTTC; cdr3_aa: CASSFRAGGPVDIQYF
d_call: TRBD1; j_call: TRBJ1-2; v_call: TRBV3-1; clone_size: few; cdr3_nt: TGTGCCAGCAGCCAAGCCTTTGGGGGACAGGGGTCGGGCTATGGCTACACCTTC; cdr3_aa: CASSQAFGGQGSGYGYTF